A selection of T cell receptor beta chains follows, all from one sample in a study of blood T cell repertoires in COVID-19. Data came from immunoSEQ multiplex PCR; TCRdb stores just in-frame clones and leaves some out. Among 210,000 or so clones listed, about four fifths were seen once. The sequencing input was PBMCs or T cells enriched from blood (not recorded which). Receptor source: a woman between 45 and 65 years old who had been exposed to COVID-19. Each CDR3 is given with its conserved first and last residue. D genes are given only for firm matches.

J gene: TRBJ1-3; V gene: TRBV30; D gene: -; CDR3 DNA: TGTGCCTGGAGTGATATTACAGGGAGAGGAAACACCATATATTTT; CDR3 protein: CAWSDITGRGNTIYF
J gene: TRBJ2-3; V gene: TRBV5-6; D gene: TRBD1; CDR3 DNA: TGTGCCAGCAGCCCGGAACAGGGGCGTCGCACAGATACGCAGTATTTT; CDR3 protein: CASSPEQGRRTDTQYF
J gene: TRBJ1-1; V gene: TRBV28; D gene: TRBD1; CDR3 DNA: TGTGCCAGCAAGCTCGGGACAGGGTTCTCTGAAGCTTTCTTT; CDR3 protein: CASKLGTGFSEAFF
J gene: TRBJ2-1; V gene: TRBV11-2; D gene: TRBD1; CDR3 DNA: TGTGCCAGCAGCTTCCCTAGGACAGGGAACCTGAATGAGCAGTTCTTC; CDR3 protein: CASSFPRTGNLNEQFF
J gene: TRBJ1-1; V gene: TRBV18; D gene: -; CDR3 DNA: TGTGCCAGCTCATCAATCCACAGGGACACTGAAGCTTTCTTT; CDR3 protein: CASSSIHRDTEAFF
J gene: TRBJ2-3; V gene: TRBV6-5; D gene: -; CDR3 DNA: TGTGCCAGCAGCGCAGGGTTAGCAACAGATACGCAGTATTTT; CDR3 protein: CASSAGLATDTQYF
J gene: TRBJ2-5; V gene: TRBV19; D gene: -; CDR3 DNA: TGTGCCAGTAGTATTAGGGGAAGGGAGACCCAGTACTTC; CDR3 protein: CASSIRGRETQYF
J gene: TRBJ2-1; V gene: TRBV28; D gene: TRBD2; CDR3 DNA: TGTGCCAGCGGACTAGCGGGGGATCCCGGACCCAATGAGCAGTTCTTC; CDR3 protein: CASGLAGDPGPNEQFF
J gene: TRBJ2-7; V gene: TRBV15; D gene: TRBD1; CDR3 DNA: TGTGCCACCAGCAGAGATGGGGACAGGGTCAACTACGAGCAGTACTTC; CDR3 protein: CATSRDGDRVNYEQYF
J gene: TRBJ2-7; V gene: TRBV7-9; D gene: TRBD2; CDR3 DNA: TGTGCCAGCAGCTTAGTCAGCGGGGGGCGGGACGAGCAGTACTTC; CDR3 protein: CASSLVSGGRDEQYF
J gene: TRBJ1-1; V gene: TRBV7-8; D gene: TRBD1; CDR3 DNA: TGTGCCAGCAGCTGGGACAGGGCAGCTGAAGCTTTCTTT; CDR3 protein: CASSWDRAAEAFF
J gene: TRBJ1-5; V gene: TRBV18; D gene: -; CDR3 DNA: TGTGCCAGCTCACTACTCTTTGGCAATCAGCCCCAGCATTTT; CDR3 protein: CASSLLFGNQPQHF
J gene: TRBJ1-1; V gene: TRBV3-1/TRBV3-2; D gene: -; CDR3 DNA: TGTGCCAGCAGCCCGACAGGAATGAACACTGAAGCTTTCTTT; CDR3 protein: CASSPTGMNTEAFF
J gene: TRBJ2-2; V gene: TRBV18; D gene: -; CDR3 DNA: TGTGCCAGCTCACCGCGCACCGGGGAGCTGTTTTTT; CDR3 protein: CASSPRTGELFF
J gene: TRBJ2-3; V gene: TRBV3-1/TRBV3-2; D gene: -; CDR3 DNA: TGTGCCAGCAGCCAAGATATGGCCACAGATACGCAGTATTTT; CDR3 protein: CASSQDMATDTQYF
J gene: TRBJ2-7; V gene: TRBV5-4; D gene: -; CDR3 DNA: TGTGCCAGCAGCTTGGACAGGAGCTCCTACGAGCAGTACTTC; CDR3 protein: CASSLDRSSYEQYF
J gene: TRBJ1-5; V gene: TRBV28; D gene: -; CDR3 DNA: TGTGCCAGCAGTCCTCAAACGCCGGGACTCGCATTCAATCAGCCCCAGCATTTT; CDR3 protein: CASSPQTPGLAFNQPQHF
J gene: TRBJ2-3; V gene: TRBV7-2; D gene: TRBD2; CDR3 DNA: TGTGCCAGCAGCTTGAGGGCTAGCGGGACAGATACGCAGTATTTT; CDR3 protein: CASSLRASGTDTQYF